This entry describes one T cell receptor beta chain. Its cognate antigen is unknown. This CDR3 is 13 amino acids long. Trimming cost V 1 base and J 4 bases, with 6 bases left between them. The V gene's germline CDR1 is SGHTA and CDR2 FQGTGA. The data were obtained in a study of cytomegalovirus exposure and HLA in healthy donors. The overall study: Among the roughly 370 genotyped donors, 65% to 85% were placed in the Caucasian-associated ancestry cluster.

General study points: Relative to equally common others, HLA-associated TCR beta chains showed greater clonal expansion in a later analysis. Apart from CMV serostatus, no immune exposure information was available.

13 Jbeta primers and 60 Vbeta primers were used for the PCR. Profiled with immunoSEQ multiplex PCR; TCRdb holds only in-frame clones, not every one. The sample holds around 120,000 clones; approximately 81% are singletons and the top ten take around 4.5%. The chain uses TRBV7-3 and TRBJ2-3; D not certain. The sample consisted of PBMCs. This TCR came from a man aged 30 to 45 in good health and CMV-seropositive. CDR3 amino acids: CASSLNAPDTQYF. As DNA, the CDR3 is TGTGCCAGCAGCTTAAACGCGCCAGATACGCAGTATTTT.